Described below is a single T cell receptor beta chain sequence and its context. Its antigen remains unknown. The data originate from a study of cytomegalovirus exposure and HLA in healthy donors. This CDR3 region has 13 residues. V shed 11 bases and J shed 1 base, with 14 bases lying between them. Germline V gene data show CDR1 as SNHLY and CDR2 as FYNNEI. Whole-study results and caveats: A missense variant in DCLRE1C was later tied to TCR beta V- and J-gene trimming. In a later analysis, specific HLA alleles were associated with 15,000 to 20,000 TCR beta sequences at a 0.05 false discovery rate.

Amplification used 60 Vbeta primers and 13 Jbeta primers. Measured with immunoSEQ multiplex PCR; TCRdb has only the in-frame clones, and not every one. The table lists 150,000 or so clones, roughly 82% of them singletons. This TCR was recovered from a man aged 45-60 years in good health and CMV-seropositive. The rearrangement links TRBV2 to TRBJ1-1; D is uncertain. The sample consisted of PBMCs. The CDR3 region has the DNA TGTGCCTTCTCGCCGGACTGGAACACTGAAGCTTTCTTT. Residues: CAFSPDWNTEAFF.